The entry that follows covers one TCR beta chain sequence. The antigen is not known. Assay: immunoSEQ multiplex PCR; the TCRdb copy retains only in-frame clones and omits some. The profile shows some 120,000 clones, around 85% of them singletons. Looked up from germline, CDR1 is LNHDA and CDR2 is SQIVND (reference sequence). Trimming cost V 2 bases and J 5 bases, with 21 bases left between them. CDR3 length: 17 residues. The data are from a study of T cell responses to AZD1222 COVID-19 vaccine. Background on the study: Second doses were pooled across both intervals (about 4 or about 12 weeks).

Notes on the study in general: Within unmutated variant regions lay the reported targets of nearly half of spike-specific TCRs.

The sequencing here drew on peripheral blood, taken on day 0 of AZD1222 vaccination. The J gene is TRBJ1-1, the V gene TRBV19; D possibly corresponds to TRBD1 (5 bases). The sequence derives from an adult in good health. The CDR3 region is CASSIYGRQGRSTEAFF. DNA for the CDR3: TGTGCCAGTAGTATATACGGTCGGCAGGGTCGGAGTACTGAAGCTTTCTTT.